Listed below are T cell receptor beta chains from one sample, sequenced in a study of blood T cell repertoires in COVID-19. Some clones are missing from TCRdb's copy, which holds only in-frame ones; the method was immunoSEQ multiplex PCR. Of 200,000 to 250,000 clones in the sample, over 75% are singletons; the top ten hold 13%. The sequenced material came from peripheral blood. All receptors derive from a human donor in a cohort sampled during active COVID-19. CDR3s include the opening cysteine and the closing phenylalanine or tryptophan. Fields, in order: CDR3 length, V gene, J gene, D gene, clone size, CDR3 DNA, CDR3 protein. A D gene is named only where the DNA matches it firmly. The size entry is marked missing in some rows and otherwise reads once, few, many or a size class.

15	TRBV28	TRBJ1-3	.	.	TGTGCCAGCAACCCCCCCCTGAGCCGTGGAAACACCATATATTTT	CASNPPLSRGNTIYF
14	TRBV2	TRBJ2-5	.	.	TGTGCCAGCAGTTCGCAGGGCAGCCAAGAGACCCAGTACTTC	CASSSQGSQETQYF
13	TRBV11-3	TRBJ2-5	TRBD2	.	TGTGCCAGCAGCCCCAGCAGGGAGGGGACCCAGTACTTC	CASSPSREGTQYF
16	TRBV3-1/TRBV3-2	TRBJ2-1	TRBD2	.	TGTGCCAGCAGCCAAGATTTAACTAGCGGGGGGAATGAGCAGTTCTTC	CASSQDLTSGGNEQFF
14	TRBV6-5	TRBJ2-2	.	.	TGTGCCAGCATCCAAGAGGGGGGGATCGGGGAGCTGTTTTTT	CASIQEGGIGELFF
12	TRBV19	TRBJ1-2	.	.	TGTGCCAGTAGTAGGACACCTCGCGGCTACACCTTC	CASSRTPRGYTF
14	TRBV30	TRBJ1-1	TRBD1	.	TGTGCCTGGGAACAGGGGCGAGTTAACACTGAAGCTTTCTTT	CAWEQGRVNTEAFF
13	TRBV19	TRBJ1-1	.	once	TGTGCCAGTAGGTTAGATCTTGGCACTGAAGCTTTCTTT	CASRLDLGTEAFF
16	TRBV24-1	TRBJ2-1	.	.	TGTGCCACCAGTGACATTCCCGACAGCTCCTACAATGAGCAGTTCTTC	CATSDIPDSSYNEQFF
15	TRBV6-7	TRBJ1-1	.	.	TGTGCCAGCAGTTACTCGGGGGGGTCTAACACTGAAGCTTTCTTT	CASSYSGGSNTEAFF
14	TRBV28	TRBJ1-3	.	many	TGTGCCAGCAGTTTTATCGTCTCTGGAAACACCATATATTTT	CASSFIVSGNTIYF
15	TRBV5-6	TRBJ2-7	TRBD1	.	TGTGCCAGCAGCTTACAGGGGGCATGGACCGACGAGCAGTACTTC	CASSLQGAWTDEQYF
11	TRBV2	TRBJ2-3	.	.	TGTGCCAGGTCCGTTCCAGATACGCAGTATTTT	CARSVPDTQYF
13	TRBV7-9	TRBJ2-5	.	.	TGTGCCAGCAGCTTAGGGCCGATGGAGACCCAGTACTTC	CASSLGPMETQYF
18	TRBV7-2	TRBJ2-2	.	few	TGTGCCAGCAGCTTAGCGAAATGGCGGGGATGGGACACCGGGGAGCTGTTTTTT	CASSLAKWRGWDTGELFF
16	TRBV5-4	TRBJ2-1	TRBD2	few	TGTGCCAGCAGCGGGGGACTAGCGGTCTCCTACAATGAGCAGTTCTTC	CASSGGLAVSYNEQFF
17	TRBV9	TRBJ2-1	TRBD2	.	TGTGCCAGCAGCGTGGCCGCGACTAGCGGGTACTACAATGAGCAGTTCTTC	CASSVAATSGYYNEQFF
16	TRBV7-6	TRBJ1-5	.	few	TGTGCCAGCAGCTTAAGTCCCGGACAGATCAATCAGCCCCAGCATTTT	CASSLSPGQINQPQHF